This T cell receptor (beta chain) was captured by sequencing in a study of graft-versus-host responses after intestinal transplantation. Study background: Each of the recipients got a multivisceral, liver-intestinal, or isolated intestinal transplant. Recipients were all induced with anti-thymocyte globulin, then given tacrolimus and steroids for approximately 3 years. General study findings and limits: The recipient marrow held GvH clones, and some of them showed up first in ileum or blood.

The protocol was immunoSEQ multiplex PCR, while the TCRdb copy is restricted to in-frame clones and leaves out a portion. The data contain some 150,000 clones, about nine tenths of them singletons. Trimming pared 1 base from V and 4 bases from J, leaving 12 bases between. The CDR3 sequence is 15 residues long. The germline V gene encodes CDR1 SGDLS and CDR2 YYNGEE. As for this clone: The antigen remains unidentified.

The genes are TRBV9 and TRBJ2-1, with D perhaps matching TRBD2 (6 bases). Specimen: unstimulated CD4+ T cells sorted from spleen or lymph node cells, collected before intestinal transplant. The clonotype was recovered from a human donor who received an intestinal transplant. CDR3 sequence (DNA): TGTGCCAGCAGCGTAAAGGCTAGCGCTTACAATGAGCAGTTCTTC. This sequence encodes CASSVKASAYNEQFF.